These 28 T cell receptor beta chains were sequenced from one sample in a study of CD8 T cells in ankylosing spondylitis. TCRdb redid the calling of the 5' RACE reads with MiXCR, one entry per CDR3 protein. The table has about 220,000 distinct CDR3 sequences, approximately 20% seen once. No cognate antigen is known for these TCRs. Study conclusions and caveats: Blood from ankylosing spondylitis patients appeared to carry a characteristic eight-variant TCR beta motif.

What was sequenced was blood, either unsorted or a sorted T cell fraction (not recorded which). The receptors were sampled from a male donor with ankylosing spondylitis.

There are a few counts of this clonotype. The rearrangement uses TRBV27 and TRBJ2-1, with TRBD2 identical over 11 bases. The CDR3 runs 18 residues. V lost 2 bases and J lost 4; bases outside the gene matches: 10. The germline V gene encodes CDR1 MNHEY and CDR2 SMNVEV (reference sequence). The CDR3 coding sequence is TGTGCCAGCAGTTTAATAGGCCATAGCGGGGGGGGATACAATGAGCAGTTCTTC. Translation: CASSLIGHSGGGYNEQFF.

This clonotype was picked up a small number of times. J is TRBJ2-7 and V is TRBV28; TRBD1 agrees at 11 bases. V shed 7 bases, J shed 2 bases, and the junction held 13 bases outside the gene matches. This CDR3 has 17 amino acids. Germline CDR1 MDHEN, CDR2 SYDVKM. Here the CDR3 reads CASITSGTGGPTYEQYF. The CDR3 coding sequence is TGTGCCAGCATAACATCCGGGACAGGGGGACCCACCTACGAGCAGTACTTC.

The chain links TRBV6-5 to TRBJ2-2; D is undetermined. In germline, CDR1 is MNHEY, CDR2 SVGAGI. V gave up 2 bases and J gave up 6 bases, with 10 bases separating them. This CDR3 has 14 residues. The CDR3 coding sequence is TGTGCCAGCAGTTACAGCCGTGGGGCCGGGGAGCTGTTTTTT. Its protein is CASSYSRGAGELFF.

V and J are TRBV29-1 and TRBJ2-5; either TRBD1 or TRBD2 may fit D (7 bases each). This CDR3 contains 15 residues. The V gene lost 6 bases and the J gene lost 0 bases, with 17 bases spanning the gap. Germline V gene lookup returns CDR1 SQVTM and CDR2 ANQGSEA. CDR3 loop: CSVGGLTGDQETQYF. The CDR3 nucleotides read TGCAGCGTGGGGGGGCTCACAGGGGACCAAGAGACCCAGTACTTC.

This clonotype has more than one count but fewer than ten. This chain uses TRBV7-9 with TRBJ2-5; 9 bases align to TRBD1. The V gene's germline CDR1 is SEHNR and CDR2 FQNEAQ (reference sequence). The CDR3 loop spans 16 amino acids. V lost 4 bases and J lost 5; bases outside the gene matches: 11. CDR3 DNA sequence: TGTGCCAGCAGCTCTCCGGGACAGGGTATTTCGGAGACCCAGTACTTC. Translating gives CASSSPGQGISETQYF.

The genes are TRBV27 and TRBJ2-7, with D tentatively TRBD1 or TRBD2 (5 bases each). Germline assignment: CDR1 MNHEY and CDR2 SMNVEV (reference sequence). V was shortened by 4 bases and J by 12 bases, with 19 bases between the two germline ends. The CDR3 contains 13 residues. This chain's CDR3 is CASSSRLDYRRYF. The CDR3 coding sequence is TGTGCCAGCAGTTCCAGACTTGACTACAGGCGGTACTTC.

This rearrangement joins TRBV4-1 to TRBJ2-7; D might be TRBD2 (5 bases). Germline V CDR1 and CDR2: MGHRA, YSYEKL. This CDR3 has 15 residues. Trimming pared 0 bases from V and 5 bases from J, leaving 14 bases between. The CDR3 nucleotides are TGCGCCAGCAGCCAAGATGAGGGCAGTTTCGACGAGCAGTACTTC. Translated, it gives CASSQDEGSFDEQYF.

The genes are TRBV11-2 and TRBJ2-3, with 8 positions matching TRBD1. The CDR3 sequence is 16 residues long. The J segment lost 4 bases and the V segment lost 3 bases, leaving 9 bases of the junction unmatched. Germline V gene data show CDR1 as SGHAT and CDR2 as FQNNGV. The CDR3 reads CASSFRGPDWADTQYF. CDR3 in DNA: TGTGCCAGCAGCTTCAGGGGGCCGGATTGGGCAGATACGCAGTATTTT. The full variable domain, its missing parts supplied by reference TRBV11-2 and TRBJ2-3, is EAGVAQSPRYKIIEKRQSVAFWCNPISGHATLYWYQQILGQGPKLLIQFQNNGVVDDSQLPKDRFSAERLKGVDSTLKIQPAKLEDSAVYLCASSFRGPDWADTQYFGPGTRLTVL.

J is TRBJ2-7 and V is TRBV4-1; 10 nucleotides agree with TRBD1. Germline V gives CDR1 MGHRA, CDR2 YSYEKL. J lost 5 bases, V lost 1 base, and 5 bases had no gene match. The CDR3 has 15 amino acids. For the CDR3, the DNA is TGCGCCAGCAGCCAAGGGACAGGGGGAGACAACGAGCAGTACTTC. As protein: CASSQGTGGDNEQYF.

This chain joins TRBV7-6 and TRBJ2-1; maybe TRBD2 (6 bases). The germline gives CDR1 SGHVS, CDR2 FNYEAQ. This CDR3 is 19 amino acids long. The V and J ends lost 1 base and 6 bases respectively, with 25 bases between them. This CDR3 is CASSLDPHYSLGEANEQFF. The CDR3 DNA is TGTGCCAGCAGCTTAGACCCACACTATTCTTTGGGGGAGGCCAATGAGCAGTTCTTC.

The V and J genes are TRBV20-1 and TRBJ2-3, with 10 bases matching TRBD2. With 6 bases clipped from V and 2 bases from J, the junction kept 14 bases outside the gene matches. Germline values: CDR1 DFQATT, CDR2 SNEGSKA (reference sequence). This CDR3 contains 17 residues. Here the CDR3 reads CSAPGASGGPLTDTQYF. DNA of the CDR3: TGCAGTGCCCCTGGGGCTAGCGGGGGACCTCTCACAGATACGCAGTATTTT.

A few counts support this clonotype. V and J are TRBV13 and TRBJ2-2; either TRBD1 or TRBD2 may fit D (5 bases each). Germline assignment: CDR1 PRHDT and CDR2 FYEKMQ (reference sequence). With 10 bases removed from V and 4 bases from J, the gap between germline ends came to 19 bases. This CDR3 is 15 amino acids long. The CDR3 region has the DNA TGTGCCATCAAGGGGACCACCACAGGCACCGGGGAGCTGTTTTTT. Residues: CAIKGTTTGTGELFF.

This clonotype showed up just a few times. This chain links TRBV4-1 with TRBJ2-5; tentatively, D is TRBD1 (5 bases). From germline, CDR1 is MGHRA and CDR2 YSYEKL. The V end was cut by 0 bases, the J end by 3 bases, with 17 bases between. The CDR3 has 17 residues. Written as DNA, the CDR3 is TGCGCCAGCAGCCAAGATCCCTATGCAGGGTCGGAAGAGACCCAGTACTTC. Amino acid sequence: CASSQDPYAGSEETQYF.

The rearrangement links TRBV27 to TRBJ2-3; TRBD2 matches at 7 bases. V was pared by 3 bases and J by 2 bases, with 5 bases of the junction left unmatched. CDR1 MNHEY and CDR2 SMNVEV come from the germline V gene (reference sequence). The CDR3 totals 15 residues. Here the CDR3 DNA reads TGTGCCAGCAGTTTTGGGGGGGTCCTCACAGATACGCAGTATTTT. This gives the protein CASSFGGVLTDTQYF.

The table lists this clonotype with many counts. The genes are TRBV29-1 and TRBJ2-7; TRBD2 matches at 8 bases. This CDR3 has 16 residues. The germline CDR1 and CDR2 sequences are SQVTM and ANQGSEA. The V and J ends lost 1 base and 0 bases, in that order; junction bases with no gene match: 8. Here the CDR3 reads CSVEGASGTSSYEQYF. For the CDR3, the DNA is TGCAGCGTTGAAGGAGCCTCCGGGACTAGCTCCTACGAGCAGTACTTC.

The CDR3 DNA reads TGTGCCAGCAGCCCTTATCTGGGACATTCCTACGAGCAGTACTTC. Its translation is CASSPYLGHSYEQYF. The rearrangement joins TRBV7-2 to TRBJ2-7; D may be TRBD1 (6 bases). The germline V gene has CDR1 SGHTA and CDR2 FQGNSA. CDR3 size: 15 residues. V lost 5 bases and J lost 1, with 15 bases in between. The full variable domain, completed using reference TRBV7-2 and TRBJ2-7, is GAGVSQSPSNKVTEKGKDVELRCDPISGHTALYWYRQSLGQGLEFLIYFQGNSAPDKSGLPSDRFSAERTGGSVSTLTIQRTQQEDSAVYLCASSPYLGHSYEQYFGPGTRLTVT.

The chain carries TRBV6-1 and TRBJ1-1; D is possibly TRBD1 (5 bases). The V end was cut by 9 bases, the J end by 5 bases, with 19 bases between. There are 14 residues in the CDR3. Germline CDR1 and CDR2: MNHNS and SASEGT. The CDR3 loop reads CASFRDPLGTEAFF. CDR3 DNA sequence: TGTGCCAGTTTCCGGGACCCCTTGGGGACTGAAGCTTTCTTT.

With respect to this clonotype: This may arise from a read error, as a much more abundant clone is one base away. The chain is built from TRBV4-2 and TRBJ1-4, with unresolved D. Deletions cut 8 bases from V and 3 bases from J, with 13 bases between. Germline V gene data show CDR1 as LGHNA and CDR2 as YNFKEQ. The length of the CDR3 is 14 residues. The CDR3 DNA reads TGTGCCAGCGGTCTATGGGAACCTAATGAAAAACTGTTTTTT. Translated, it gives CASGLWEPNEKLFF.

V and J are TRBV9 and TRBJ2-7; D is possibly TRBD2 (5 bases). The V gene lost 3 bases and the J gene lost 3 bases, with 13 bases spanning the gap. The CDR3 length is 14 residues. Germline loops: CDR1 SGDLS, CDR2 YYNGEE. The CDR3 spells CASSEGNEGYEQYF. The CDR3 nucleotides are TGTGCCAGCAGCGAGGGAAACGAGGGCTACGAGCAGTACTTC. Full variable domain (missing parts from reference TRBV9 and TRBJ2-7): DSGVTQTPKHLITATGQRVTLRCSPRSGDLSVYWYQQSLDQGLQFLIQYYNGEERAKGNILERFSAQQFPDLHSELNLSSLELGDSALYFCASSEGNEGYEQYFGPGTRLTVT.

This clonotype showed up many times. This chain uses TRBV12-5 with TRBJ2-7; D call uncertain. Germline V CDR1 and CDR2: LGHNT, FRNRAP. V lost 4 bases, J lost 3 bases, and 13 bases lay in between. The CDR3 spans 14 residues. CDR3: CASGWPEKGYEQYF. The CDR3, as DNA: TGTGCTAGTGGTTGGCCCGAAAAGGGCTACGAGCAGTACTTC.

The chain couples TRBV7-8 to TRBJ1-1, with 9 bases identical to TRBD1. V was clipped by 5 bases and J by 4 bases; unmatched bases: 11. The CDR3 spans 16 residues. The germline gives CDR1 SGHVS, CDR2 FQNEAQ. CDR3 residues: CASSPRDRELTTEAFF. DNA of the CDR3: TGTGCCAGCAGCCCCCGGGACAGGGAATTGACCACTGAAGCTTTCTTT.

A few counts support this clonotype. V and J are TRBV6-2 or TRBV6-3 and TRBJ2-1, with 8 bases matching TRBD2. This CDR3 has 16 amino acids. Germline-derived CDR1 and CDR2 are MNHEY and SVGEGT. With V trimmed by 0 bases and J by 7 bases, 8 bases remained unmatched. CDR3 nucleotide sequence: TGTGCCAGCAGTTACTCGATACCTAGCGGGTTGAATGAGCAGTTCTTC. This translates into CASSYSIPSGLNEQFF.

This chain uses TRBV7-9 with TRBJ2-7; 7 bases are shared with TRBD1. Trimming cost V 5 bases and J 2 bases; bases outside gene matches: 6. Germline V gene lookup returns CDR1 SEHNR and CDR2 FQNEAQ (reference sequence). CDR3 length: 14 amino acids. The CDR3: CASSDGTDTYEQYF. The CDR3 DNA follows: TGTGCCAGCAGCGACGGGACAGATACCTACGAGCAGTACTTC.

This clonotype was picked up a small number of times. This chain connects TRBV6-1 to TRBJ2-7; D is unclear. From germline, CDR1 is MNHNS and CDR2 SASEGT. Trimming took 1 base from V and 3 from J, leaving 4 bases between them. This CDR3 is built from 12 residues. The chain's CDR3 is CASSEVLYEQYF. CDR3 nucleotides: TGTGCCAGCAGTGAAGTACTCTACGAGCAGTACTTC.

This chain connects TRBV7-9 to TRBJ2-3; 7 bases map to TRBD2. Germline V CDR1 and CDR2: SEHNR, FQNEAQ (reference sequence). The CDR3 spans 15 residues. The ends lost 8 bases at V and 0 bases at J; junction bases unmatched: 8. In DNA form, the CDR3 reads TGTGCCAGCCAGTTCGGGCGGGGGAGCACAGATACGCAGTATTTT. Protein: CASQFGRGSTDTQYF.

The chain links TRBV12-3 or TRBV12-4 to TRBJ2-5; D is undetermined. The CDR3 length is 13 residues. V was trimmed by 8 bases and J by 5 bases, leaving 15 bases between them. CDR3 loop: CASANPSLETQYF. The CDR3 DNA reads TGTGCCAGCGCGAATCCCTCTCTGGAGACCCAGTACTTC.

The chain couples TRBV20-1 to TRBJ2-7; TRBD1 matches 7 bases. Germline V lookup: CDR1 DFQATT, CDR2 SNEGSKA (reference sequence). V trimming: 0 bases; J trimming: 1 base; junction bases outside the gene matches: 15. This CDR3 has 18 residues. The CDR3 DNA is TGCAGTGCTAGAGATACTATCCTGACGACAGGGCGATCCTACGAGCAGTACTTC. Amino acids: CSARDTILTTGRSYEQYF.

This clonotype has only a few counts. This chain connects TRBV12-3 or TRBV12-4 to TRBJ1-1; D is undetermined. The V gene lost 10 bases and the J gene lost 4 bases, with 7 bases spanning the gap. The CDR3 is made up of 10 amino acids. CDR3 region: CATQPTEAFF. In nucleotides, the CDR3 is TGTGCCACCCAGCCCACTGAAGCTTTCTTT.